This T cell receptor (beta chain) was identified in a study of Graves' ophthalmopathy and Graves' hyperthyroidism. TCR beta CDR3 regions were amplified from RNA transcripts. HTBI-primed first-round RT-PCR preceded second-round multiplex PCR. TCRdb re-derived calls from the multiplex PCR reads in MiXCR, one entry per CDR3 protein. This table holds approximately 700,000 distinct CDR3 sequences, 35% to 45% found once. General study points: Blood was where most expanded thyroid clonotypes above 0.001 frequency also turned up. Classification of ophthalmopathy versus stable hyperthyroidism by a 13-signature model yielded under 90% sensitivity and roughly 81% specificity.

CDR3 length equals 14 residues. V was pared by 5 bases and J by 13 bases, with 11 bases of the junction left unmatched. Moderate-to-severe activity, CAS at least 3, NOSPECS at least 4 and duration under 3 months characterized donors with ophthalmopathy. PBMCs came from 7.5 to 10 ml of fresh peripheral blood. This clonotype was seen at least ten times. The target antigen is unknown. The sequencing sample was made of peripheral blood. This sequence originates from an adult man with Graves' ophthalmopathy. The gene calls are TRBV12-3 or TRBV12-4 and TRBJ1-6; 7 bases align to TRBD1. The CDR3 bases are TGTGCCAGCAGTACAGACAGGGAGAGTTGGCCCCTCCACTTT. Its translation: CASSTDRESWPLHF.